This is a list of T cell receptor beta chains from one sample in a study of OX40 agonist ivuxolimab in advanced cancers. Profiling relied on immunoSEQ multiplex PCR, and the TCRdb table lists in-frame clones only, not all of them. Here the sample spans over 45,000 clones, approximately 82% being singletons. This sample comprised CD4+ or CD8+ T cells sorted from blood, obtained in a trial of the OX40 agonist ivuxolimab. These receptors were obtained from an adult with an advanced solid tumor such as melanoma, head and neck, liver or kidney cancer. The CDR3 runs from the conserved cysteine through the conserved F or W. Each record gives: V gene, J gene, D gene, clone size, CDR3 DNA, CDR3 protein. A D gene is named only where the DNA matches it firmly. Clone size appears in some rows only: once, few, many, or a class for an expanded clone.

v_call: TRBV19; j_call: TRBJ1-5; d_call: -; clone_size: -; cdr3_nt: TGTGCCACGCATGGGGGAGAGGCCCGCAATCAGCCCCAGCATTTT; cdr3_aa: CATHGGEARNQPQHF
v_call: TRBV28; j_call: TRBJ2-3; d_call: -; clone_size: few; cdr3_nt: TGTGCGACAGAGGGGATCACAGATACGCAGTATTTT; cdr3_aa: CATEGITDTQYF
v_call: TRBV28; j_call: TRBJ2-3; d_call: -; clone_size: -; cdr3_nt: TGTGCCAGCAGTTTTCCGCGGGGGCCCAGCCTCGATACGCAGTATTTT; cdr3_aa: CASSFPRGPSLDTQYF
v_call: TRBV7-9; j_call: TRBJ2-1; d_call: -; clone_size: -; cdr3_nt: TGTGCCAGCAGCTTTGAACGGGGGGCAAAAAACAATGAGCAGTTCTTC; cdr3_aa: CASSFERGAKNNEQFF
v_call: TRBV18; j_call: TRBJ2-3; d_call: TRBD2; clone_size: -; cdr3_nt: TGTGCCAGCTCAACCAGGACTAGCGGGGGTATAGATACGCAGTATTTT; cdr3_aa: CASSTRTSGGIDTQYF
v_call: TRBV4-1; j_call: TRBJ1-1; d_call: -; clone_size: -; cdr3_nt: TGCGCCAGCAGTCGGGGGAACACTGAAGCTTTCTTT; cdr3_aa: CASSRGNTEAFF
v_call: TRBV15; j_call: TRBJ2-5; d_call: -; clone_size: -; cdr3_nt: TGTGCCACCAGCATAAACACAGGGATACAAGAGACCCAGTACTTC; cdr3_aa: CATSINTGIQETQYF
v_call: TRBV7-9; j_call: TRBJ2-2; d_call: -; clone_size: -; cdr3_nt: TGTGCCAGCAGCTTAGCCATTACCGGGGAGCTGTTTTTT; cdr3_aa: CASSLAITGELFF
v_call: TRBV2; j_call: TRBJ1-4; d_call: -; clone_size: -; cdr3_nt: TGTGCCAGCAGTGCACCCCCGGAAAAACTGTTTTTT; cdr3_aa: CASSAPPEKLFF
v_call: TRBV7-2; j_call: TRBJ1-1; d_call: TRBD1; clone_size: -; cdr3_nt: TGTGCCAGCAGCTTTACAGGGGATAGGACTGAAGCTTTCTTT; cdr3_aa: CASSFTGDRTEAFF
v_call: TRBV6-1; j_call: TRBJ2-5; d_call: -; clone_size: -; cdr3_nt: TGTGCCAGCAGTGAAGCGGCAGGGGCGGAAGAGACCCAGTACTTC; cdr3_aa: CASSEAAGAEETQYF
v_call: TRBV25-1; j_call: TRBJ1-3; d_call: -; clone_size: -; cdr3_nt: TGTGCCAGCAGGGGTTCTGGAAACACCATATATTTT; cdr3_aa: CASRGSGNTIYF
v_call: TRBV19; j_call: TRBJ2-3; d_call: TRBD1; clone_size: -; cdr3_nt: TGTGCCAGTCATCCCGGGACAGGGTTAGCAGATACGCAGTATTTT; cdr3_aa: CASHPGTGLADTQYF
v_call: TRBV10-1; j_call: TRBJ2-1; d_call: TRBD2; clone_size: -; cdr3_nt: TGCGCCAGCAGTGACGGGACTAGCGGGACAGGGAATGAGCAGTTCTTC; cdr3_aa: CASSDGTSGTGNEQFF